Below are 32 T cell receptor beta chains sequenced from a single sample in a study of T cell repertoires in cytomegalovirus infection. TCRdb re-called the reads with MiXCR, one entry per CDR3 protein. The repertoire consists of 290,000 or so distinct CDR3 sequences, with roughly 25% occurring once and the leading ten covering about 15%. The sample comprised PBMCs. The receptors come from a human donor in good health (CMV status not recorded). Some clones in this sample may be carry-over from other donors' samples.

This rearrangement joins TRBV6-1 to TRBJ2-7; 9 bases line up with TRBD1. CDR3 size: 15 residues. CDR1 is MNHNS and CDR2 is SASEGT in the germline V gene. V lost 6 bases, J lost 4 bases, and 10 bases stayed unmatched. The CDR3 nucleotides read TGTGCCAGCAGGGACACCGGGACAGGGCTATACGAGCAGTACTTC. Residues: CASRDTGTGLYEQYF.

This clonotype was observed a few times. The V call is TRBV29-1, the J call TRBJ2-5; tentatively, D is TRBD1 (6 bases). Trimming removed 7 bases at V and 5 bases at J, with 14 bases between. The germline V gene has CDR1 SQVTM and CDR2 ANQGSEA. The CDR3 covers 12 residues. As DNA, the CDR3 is TGCAGCGGATTACAGGGTTGGGAGACCCAGTACTTC. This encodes CSGLQGWETQYF.

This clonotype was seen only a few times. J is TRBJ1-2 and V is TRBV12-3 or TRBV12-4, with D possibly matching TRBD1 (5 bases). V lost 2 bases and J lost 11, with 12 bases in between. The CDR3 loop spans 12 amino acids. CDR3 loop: CASSLNQGRYTF. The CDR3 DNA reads TGTGCCAGCAGTTTAAACCAGGGTAGATACACCTTC.

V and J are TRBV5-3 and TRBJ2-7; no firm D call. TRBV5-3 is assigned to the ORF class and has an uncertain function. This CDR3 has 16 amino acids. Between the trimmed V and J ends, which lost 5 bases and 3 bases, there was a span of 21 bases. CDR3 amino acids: CARSRRLPRQIYEQYV. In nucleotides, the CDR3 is TGTGCCAGAAGTCGCCGACTTCCCCGGCAGATCTACGAGCAGTACGTC.

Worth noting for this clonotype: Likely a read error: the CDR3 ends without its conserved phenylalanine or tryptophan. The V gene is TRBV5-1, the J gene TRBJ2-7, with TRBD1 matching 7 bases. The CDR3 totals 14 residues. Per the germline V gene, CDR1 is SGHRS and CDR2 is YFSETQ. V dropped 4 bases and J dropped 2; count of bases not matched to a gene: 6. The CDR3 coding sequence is TGCGCCAGCAGCCCCGGGACAGTCCCCTACGAGCAGTACTGC. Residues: CASSPGTVPYEQYC.

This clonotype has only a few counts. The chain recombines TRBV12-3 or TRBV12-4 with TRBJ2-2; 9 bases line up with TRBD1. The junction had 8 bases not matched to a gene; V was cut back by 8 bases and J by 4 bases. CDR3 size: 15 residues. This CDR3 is CASGNRGQITGELFF. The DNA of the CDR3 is TGTGCCAGCGGAAACAGGGGGCAAATCACCGGGGAGCTGTTTTTT.

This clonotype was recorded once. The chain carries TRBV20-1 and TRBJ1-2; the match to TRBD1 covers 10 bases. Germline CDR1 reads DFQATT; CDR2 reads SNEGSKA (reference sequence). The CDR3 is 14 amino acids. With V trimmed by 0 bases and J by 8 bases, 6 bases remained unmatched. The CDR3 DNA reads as TGCAGTGCTAGAGAGGGACAGGGGACTCGAGGCTACACCTTC. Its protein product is CSAREGQGTRGYTF.

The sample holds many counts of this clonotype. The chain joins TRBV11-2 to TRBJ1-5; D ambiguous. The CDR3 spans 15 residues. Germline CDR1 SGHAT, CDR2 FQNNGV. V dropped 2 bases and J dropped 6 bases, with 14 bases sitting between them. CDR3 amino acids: CASSLFPRVGQPQHF. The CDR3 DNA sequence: TGTGCCAGCAGCTTATTCCCGCGCGTGGGTCAGCCCCAGCATTTT.

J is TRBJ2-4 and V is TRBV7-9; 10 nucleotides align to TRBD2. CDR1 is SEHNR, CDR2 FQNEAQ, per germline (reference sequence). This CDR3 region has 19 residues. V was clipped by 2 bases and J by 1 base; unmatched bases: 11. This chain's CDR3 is CASSLPSGGAFEAKNIQYF. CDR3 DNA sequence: TGTGCCAGCAGCTTACCCAGCGGGGGGGCTTTCGAGGCCAAAAACATTCAGTACTTC.

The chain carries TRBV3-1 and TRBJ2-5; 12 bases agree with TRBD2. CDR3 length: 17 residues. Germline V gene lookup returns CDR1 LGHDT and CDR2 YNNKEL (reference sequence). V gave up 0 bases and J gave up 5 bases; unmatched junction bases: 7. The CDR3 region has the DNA TGTGCCAGCAGCCAAGATGTGACTAGCGGGGGATATGAGACCCAGTACTTC. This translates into CASSQDVTSGGYETQYF.

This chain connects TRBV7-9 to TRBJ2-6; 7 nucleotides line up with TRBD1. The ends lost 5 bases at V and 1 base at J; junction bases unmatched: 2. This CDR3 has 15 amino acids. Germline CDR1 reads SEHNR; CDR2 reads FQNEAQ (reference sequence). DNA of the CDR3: TGTGCCAGCAGCCAACAGGGGTCTGGGGCCAACGTCCTGACTTTC. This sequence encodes CASSQQGSGANVLTF.

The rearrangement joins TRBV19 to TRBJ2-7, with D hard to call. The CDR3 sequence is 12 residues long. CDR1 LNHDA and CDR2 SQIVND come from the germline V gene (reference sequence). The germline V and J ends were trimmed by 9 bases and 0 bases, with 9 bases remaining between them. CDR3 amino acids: CASSARSYEQYF. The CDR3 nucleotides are TGTGCCAGCTCTGCCCGCTCCTACGAGCAGTACTTC.

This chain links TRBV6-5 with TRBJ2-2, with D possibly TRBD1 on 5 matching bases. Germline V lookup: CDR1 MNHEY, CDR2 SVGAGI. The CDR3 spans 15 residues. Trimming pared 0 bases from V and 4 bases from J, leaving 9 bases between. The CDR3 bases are TGTGCCAGCAGTTACTCGACGCAGGGCACCGGGGAGCTGTTTTTT. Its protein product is CASSYSTQGTGELFF.

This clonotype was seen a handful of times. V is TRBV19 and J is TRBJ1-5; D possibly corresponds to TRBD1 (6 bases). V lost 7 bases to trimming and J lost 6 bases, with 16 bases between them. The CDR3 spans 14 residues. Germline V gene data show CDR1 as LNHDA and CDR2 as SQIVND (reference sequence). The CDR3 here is CASTMYREGQPQHF. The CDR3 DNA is TGTGCCAGTACCATGTACAGGGAAGGTCAGCCCCAGCATTTT.

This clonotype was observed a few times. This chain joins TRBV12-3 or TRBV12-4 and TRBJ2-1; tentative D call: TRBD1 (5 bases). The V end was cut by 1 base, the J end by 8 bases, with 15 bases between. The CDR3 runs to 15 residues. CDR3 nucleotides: TGTGCCAGCAGTTTAGATGGGGCCATTTCCCATGAGCAGTTCTTC. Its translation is CASSLDGAISHEQFF.

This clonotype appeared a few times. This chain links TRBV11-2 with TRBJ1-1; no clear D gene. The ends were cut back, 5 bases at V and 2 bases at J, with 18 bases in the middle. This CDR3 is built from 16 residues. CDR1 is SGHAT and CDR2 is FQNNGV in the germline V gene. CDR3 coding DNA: TGTGCCAGCAGCCCAAAGGTAGGGATCTCAAACACTGAAGCTTTCTTT. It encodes CASSPKVGISNTEAFF.

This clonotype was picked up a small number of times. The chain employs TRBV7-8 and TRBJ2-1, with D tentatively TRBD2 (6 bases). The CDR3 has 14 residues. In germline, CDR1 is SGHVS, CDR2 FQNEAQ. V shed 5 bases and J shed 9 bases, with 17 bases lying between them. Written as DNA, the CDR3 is TGTGCCAGCAGCATACGCGGGCTAGCGATTGAGCAGTTCTTC. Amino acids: CASSIRGLAIEQFF.

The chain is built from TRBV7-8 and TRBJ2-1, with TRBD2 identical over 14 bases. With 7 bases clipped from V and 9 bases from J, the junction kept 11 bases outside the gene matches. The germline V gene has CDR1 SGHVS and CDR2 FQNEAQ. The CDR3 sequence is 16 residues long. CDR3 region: CASTTGLAGGRGEQFF. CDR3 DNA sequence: TGTGCCAGCACCACCGGACTAGCGGGAGGCCGGGGTGAGCAGTTCTTC.

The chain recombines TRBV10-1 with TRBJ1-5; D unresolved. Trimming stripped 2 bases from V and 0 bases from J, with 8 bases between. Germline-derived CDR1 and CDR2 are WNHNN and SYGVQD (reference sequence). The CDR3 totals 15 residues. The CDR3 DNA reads TGCGCCAGCAGTGAGAGAGATCATAGCAATCAGCCCCAGCATTTT. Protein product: CASSERDHSNQPQHF.

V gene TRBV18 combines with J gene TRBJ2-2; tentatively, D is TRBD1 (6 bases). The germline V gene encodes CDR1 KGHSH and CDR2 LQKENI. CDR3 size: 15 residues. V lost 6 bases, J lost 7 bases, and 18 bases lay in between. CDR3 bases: TGTGCCAGCTCCTCCGGGACAAATTCTGGCGGGGAGCTGTTTTTT. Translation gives CASSSGTNSGGELFF.

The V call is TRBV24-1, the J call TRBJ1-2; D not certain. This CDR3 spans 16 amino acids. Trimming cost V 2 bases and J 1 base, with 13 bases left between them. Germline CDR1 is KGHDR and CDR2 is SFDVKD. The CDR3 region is CATSDSSEAFNYGYTF. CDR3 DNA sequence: TGTGCCACCAGTGATTCCTCGGAGGCGTTTAACTATGGCTACACCTTC.

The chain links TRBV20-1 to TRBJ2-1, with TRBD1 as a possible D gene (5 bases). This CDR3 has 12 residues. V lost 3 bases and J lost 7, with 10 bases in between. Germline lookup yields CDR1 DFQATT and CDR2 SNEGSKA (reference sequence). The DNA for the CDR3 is TGCAGTGCTAGTCAATCAGGGAATGAGCAGTTCTTC. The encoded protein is CSASQSGNEQFF.

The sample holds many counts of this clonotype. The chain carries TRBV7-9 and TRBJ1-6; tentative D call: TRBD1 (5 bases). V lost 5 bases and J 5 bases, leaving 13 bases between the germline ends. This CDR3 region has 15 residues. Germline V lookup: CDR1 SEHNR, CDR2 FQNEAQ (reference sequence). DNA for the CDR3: TGTGCCAGCAGCCCTGGGACGGGTGATAATTCACCCCTCCACTTT. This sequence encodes CASSPGTGDNSPLHF.

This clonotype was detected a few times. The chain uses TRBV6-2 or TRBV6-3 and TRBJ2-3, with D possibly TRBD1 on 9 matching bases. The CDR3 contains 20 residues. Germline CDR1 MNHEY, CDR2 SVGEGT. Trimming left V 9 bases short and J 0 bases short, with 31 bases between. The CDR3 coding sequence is TGTGCCAGAGACCGGGACAGGGTGACGAGGCGGGGGGCCAGCACAGATACGCAGTATTTT. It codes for CARDRDRVTRRGASTDTQYF.

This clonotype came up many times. CDR3 nucleotide sequence: TGTGCCAGCAGCTTCTACAGGGAGACCCAGTACTTC. Its translation is CASSFYRETQYF. V usage is TRBV11-2 and J usage is TRBJ2-5, with TRBD1 as a possible D gene (5 bases). The germline V and J ends were trimmed by 3 bases and 5 bases, with 7 bases remaining between them. This CDR3 spans 12 amino acids. CDR1 SGHAT and CDR2 FQNNGV come from the germline V gene.

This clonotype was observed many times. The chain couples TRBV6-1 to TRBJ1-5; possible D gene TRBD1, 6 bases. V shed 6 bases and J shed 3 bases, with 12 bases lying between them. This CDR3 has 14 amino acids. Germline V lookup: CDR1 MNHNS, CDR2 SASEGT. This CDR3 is CASRRDNSNQPQHF. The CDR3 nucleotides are TGTGCCAGCAGAAGGGACAACTCCAATCAGCCCCAGCATTTT.

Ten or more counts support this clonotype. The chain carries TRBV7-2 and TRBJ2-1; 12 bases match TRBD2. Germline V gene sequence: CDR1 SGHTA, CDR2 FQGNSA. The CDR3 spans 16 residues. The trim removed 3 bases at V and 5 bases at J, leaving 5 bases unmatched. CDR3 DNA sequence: TGTGCCAGCAGCTTCCGACTAGCGGGAGCGAACAATGAGCAGTTCTTC. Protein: CASSFRLAGANNEQFF.

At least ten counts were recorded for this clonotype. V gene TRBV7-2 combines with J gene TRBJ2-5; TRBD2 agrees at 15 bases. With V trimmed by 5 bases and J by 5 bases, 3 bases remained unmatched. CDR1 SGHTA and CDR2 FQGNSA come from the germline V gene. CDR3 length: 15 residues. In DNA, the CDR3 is TGTGCCAGCAGCCCAGGGACTAGCGGGAGGGAGACCCAGTACTTC. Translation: CASSPGTSGRETQYF.

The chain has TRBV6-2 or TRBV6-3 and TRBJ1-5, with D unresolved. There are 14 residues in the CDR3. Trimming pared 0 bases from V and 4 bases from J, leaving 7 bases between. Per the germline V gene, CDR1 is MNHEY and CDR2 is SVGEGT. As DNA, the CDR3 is TGTGCCAGCAGTTACTCACAGCTTAATCAGCCCCAGCATTTT. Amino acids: CASSYSQLNQPQHF.

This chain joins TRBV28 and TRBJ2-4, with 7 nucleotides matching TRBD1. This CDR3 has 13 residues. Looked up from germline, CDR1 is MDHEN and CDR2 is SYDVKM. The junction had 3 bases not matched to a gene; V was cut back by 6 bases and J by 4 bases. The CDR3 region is CASSGTVKNIQYF. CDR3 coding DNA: TGTGCCAGCAGCGGGACAGTTAAAAACATTCAGTACTTC. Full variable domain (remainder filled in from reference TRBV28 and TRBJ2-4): DVKVTQSSRYLVKRTGEKVFLECVQDMDHENMFWYRQDPGLGLRLIYFSYDVKMKEKGDIPEGYSVSREKKERFSLILESASTNQTSMYLCASSGTVKNIQYFGAGTRLSVL.

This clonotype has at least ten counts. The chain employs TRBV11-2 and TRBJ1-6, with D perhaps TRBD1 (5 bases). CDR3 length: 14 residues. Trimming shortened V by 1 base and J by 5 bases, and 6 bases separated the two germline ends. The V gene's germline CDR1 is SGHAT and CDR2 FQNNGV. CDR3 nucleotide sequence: TGTGCCAGCAGCTTAGGGACACATAATTCACCCCTCCACTTT. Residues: CASSLGTHNSPLHF.

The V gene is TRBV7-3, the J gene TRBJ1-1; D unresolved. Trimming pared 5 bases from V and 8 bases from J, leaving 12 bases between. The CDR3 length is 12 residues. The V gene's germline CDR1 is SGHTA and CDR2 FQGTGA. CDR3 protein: CASSHPGSEAFF. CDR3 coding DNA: TGTGCCAGCAGCCATCCGGGCAGCGAAGCTTTCTTT.